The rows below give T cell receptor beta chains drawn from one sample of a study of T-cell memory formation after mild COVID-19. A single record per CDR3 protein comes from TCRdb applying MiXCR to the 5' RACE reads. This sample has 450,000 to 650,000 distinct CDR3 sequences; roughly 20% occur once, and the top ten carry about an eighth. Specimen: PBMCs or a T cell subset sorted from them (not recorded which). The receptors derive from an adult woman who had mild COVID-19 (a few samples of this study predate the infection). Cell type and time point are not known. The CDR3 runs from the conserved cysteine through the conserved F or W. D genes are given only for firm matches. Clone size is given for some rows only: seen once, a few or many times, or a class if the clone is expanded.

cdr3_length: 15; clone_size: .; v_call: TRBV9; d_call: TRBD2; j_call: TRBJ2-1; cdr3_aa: CASSVASGRAGEQFF; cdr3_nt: TGTGCCAGCAGCGTTGCTAGCGGGAGGGCCGGGGAGCAGTTCTTC
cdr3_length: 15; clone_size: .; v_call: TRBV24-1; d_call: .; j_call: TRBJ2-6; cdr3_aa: CATSQRKSGANVLTF; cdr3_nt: TGTGCCACCAGCCAAAGGAAGTCTGGGGCCAACGTCCTGACTTTC
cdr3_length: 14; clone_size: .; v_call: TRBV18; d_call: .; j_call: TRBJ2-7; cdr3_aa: CASSPGNPRNEQYF; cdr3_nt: TGTGCCAGCTCACCCGGAAACCCAAGGAACGAGCAGTACTTC
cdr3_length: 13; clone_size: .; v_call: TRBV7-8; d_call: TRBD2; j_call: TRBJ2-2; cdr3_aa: CASSSSGGGELFF; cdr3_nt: TGTGCCAGCAGCTCTAGCGGGGGCGGGGAGCTGTTTTTT
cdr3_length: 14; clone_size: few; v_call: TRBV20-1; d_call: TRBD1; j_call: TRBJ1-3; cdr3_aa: CSASDRGFGNTIYF; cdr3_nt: TGCAGTGCTTCGGACAGGGGATTTGGAAACACCATATATTTT
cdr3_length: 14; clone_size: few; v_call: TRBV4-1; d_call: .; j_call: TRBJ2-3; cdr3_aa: CASSQHLSTDTQYF; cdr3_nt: TGCGCCAGCAGCCAACACCTAAGCACAGATACGCAGTATTTT
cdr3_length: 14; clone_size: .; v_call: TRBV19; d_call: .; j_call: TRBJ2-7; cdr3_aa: CASSPPDVLGEQYF; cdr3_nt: TGTGCCAGTAGTCCCCCGGATGTGCTAGGCGAGCAGTACTTC
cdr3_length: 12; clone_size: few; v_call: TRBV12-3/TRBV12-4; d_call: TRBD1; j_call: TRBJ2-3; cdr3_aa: CATTGGGDTQYF; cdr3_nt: TGTGCCACGACAGGGGGCGGTGATACGCAGTATTTT
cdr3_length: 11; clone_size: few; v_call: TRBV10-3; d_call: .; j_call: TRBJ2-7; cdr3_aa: CAIRGQDEQYF; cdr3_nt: TGTGCCATCAGGGGGCAGGACGAGCAGTACTTC
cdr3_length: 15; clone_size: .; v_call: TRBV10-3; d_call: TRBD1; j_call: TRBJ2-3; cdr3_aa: CAIRDQGDGTDTQYF; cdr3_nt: TGTGCCATCAGAGACCAGGGGGATGGGACAGATACGCAGTATTTT
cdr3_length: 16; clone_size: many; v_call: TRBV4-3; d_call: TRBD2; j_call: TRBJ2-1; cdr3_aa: CASSQKLAGDLTEQFF; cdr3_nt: TGCGCCAGCAGCCAAAAACTAGCGGGAGATCTTACTGAGCAGTTCTTC
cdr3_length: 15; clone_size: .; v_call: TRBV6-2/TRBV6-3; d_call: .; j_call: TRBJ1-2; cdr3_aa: CASVSPSRQHYGYTF; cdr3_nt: TGTGCCAGCGTAAGTCCTAGTCGGCAGCACTATGGCTACACCTTC
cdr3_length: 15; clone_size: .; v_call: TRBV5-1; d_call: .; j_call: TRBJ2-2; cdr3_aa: CASSYDGVNTGELFF; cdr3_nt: TGCGCCAGCAGCTACGACGGGGTGAACACCGGGGAGCTGTTTTTT
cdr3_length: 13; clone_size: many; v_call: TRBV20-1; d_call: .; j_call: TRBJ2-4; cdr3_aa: CSARSAVRNIQYF; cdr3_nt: TGCAGTGCTAGGTCGGCCGTGAGGAACATTCAGTACTTC
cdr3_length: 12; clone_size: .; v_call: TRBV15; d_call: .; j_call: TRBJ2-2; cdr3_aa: CATSREAGELFF; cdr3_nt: TGTGCCACCAGCAGAGAGGCCGGGGAGCTGTTTTTT
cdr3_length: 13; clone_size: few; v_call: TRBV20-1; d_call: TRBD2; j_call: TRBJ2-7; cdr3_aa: CSVLPSGSHEQYF; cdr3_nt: TGCAGTGTTCTTCCTAGCGGGAGCCACGAGCAGTACTTC
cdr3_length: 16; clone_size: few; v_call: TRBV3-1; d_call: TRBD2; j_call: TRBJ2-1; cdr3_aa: CASSNLTAGGQKEQFF; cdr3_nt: TGTGCCAGCAGCAACCTAACCGCGGGGGGGCAAAAAGAGCAGTTCTTC
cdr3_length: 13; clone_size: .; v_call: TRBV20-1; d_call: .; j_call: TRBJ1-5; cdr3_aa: CSARVSGNQPQHF; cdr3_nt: TGCAGTGCTAGAGTCAGTGGCAATCAGCCCCAGCATTTT
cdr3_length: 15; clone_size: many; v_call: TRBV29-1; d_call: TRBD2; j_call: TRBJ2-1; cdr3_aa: CSAGLAGGTYNEQFF; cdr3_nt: TGCAGCGCCGGACTAGCGGGGGGGACCTACAATGAGCAGTTCTTC
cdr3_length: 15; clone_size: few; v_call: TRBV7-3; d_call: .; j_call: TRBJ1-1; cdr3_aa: CASSSGLIPGTEAFF; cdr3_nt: TGTGCCAGCAGCTCCGGACTTATCCCCGGCACTGAAGCTTTCTTT
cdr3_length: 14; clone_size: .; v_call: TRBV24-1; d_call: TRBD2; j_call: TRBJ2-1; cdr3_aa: CATSDPQLAGGQFF; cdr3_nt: TGTGCCACCAGTGACCCCCAACTAGCGGGAGGGCAGTTCTTC
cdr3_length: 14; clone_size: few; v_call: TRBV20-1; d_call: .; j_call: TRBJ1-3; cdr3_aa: CSARDGGQLNTIYF; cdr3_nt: TGCAGTGCTAGAGATGGAGGGCAGTTAAACACCATATATTTT
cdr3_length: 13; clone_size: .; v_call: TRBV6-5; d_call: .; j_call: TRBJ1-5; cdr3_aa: CASKENSNQPQHF; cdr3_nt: TGTGCCAGCAAAGAAAATAGCAATCAGCCCCAGCATTTT
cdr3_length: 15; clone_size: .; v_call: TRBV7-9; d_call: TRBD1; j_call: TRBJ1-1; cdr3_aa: CASNSGSTGGSEAFF; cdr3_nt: TGTGCCAGCAACAGCGGGAGCACAGGGGGCTCTGAAGCTTTCTTT
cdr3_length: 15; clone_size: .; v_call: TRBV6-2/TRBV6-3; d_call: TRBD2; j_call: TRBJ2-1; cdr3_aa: CASSPRSSGYNEQFF; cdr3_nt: TGTGCCAGCAGCCCGAGGTCTAGCGGGTACAATGAGCAGTTCTTC
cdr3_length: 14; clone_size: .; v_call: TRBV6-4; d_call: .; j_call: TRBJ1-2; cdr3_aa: CASSANRRHYGYTF; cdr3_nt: TGTGCCAGCAGTGCGAACAGGCGCCATTATGGCTACACCTTC
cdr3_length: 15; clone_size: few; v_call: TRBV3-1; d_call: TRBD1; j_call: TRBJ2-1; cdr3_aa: CASSPRTGTYNEQFF; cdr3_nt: TGTGCCAGCAGCCCGCGGACAGGGACCTACAATGAGCAGTTCTTC
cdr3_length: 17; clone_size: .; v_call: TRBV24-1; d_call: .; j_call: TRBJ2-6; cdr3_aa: CATSDGIRDSGANVLTF; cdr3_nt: TGTGCCACCAGTGATGGGATACGGGACTCTGGGGCCAACGTCCTGACTTTC
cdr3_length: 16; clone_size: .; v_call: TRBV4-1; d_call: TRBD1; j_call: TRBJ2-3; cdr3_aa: CASSRDGDQGADTQYF; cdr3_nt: TGCGCCAGCAGCCGAGACGGGGACCAGGGGGCAGATACGCAGTATTTT
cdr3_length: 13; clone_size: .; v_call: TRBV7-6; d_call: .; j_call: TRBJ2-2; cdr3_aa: CAAPDYPGGELFF; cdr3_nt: TGTGCCGCTCCGGACTACCCAGGCGGGGAGCTGTTTTTT
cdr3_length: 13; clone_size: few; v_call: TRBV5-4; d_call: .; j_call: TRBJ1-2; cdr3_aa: CASSFRGKYGYTF; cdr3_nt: TGTGCCAGCAGCTTCAGGGGAAAATATGGCTACACCTTC
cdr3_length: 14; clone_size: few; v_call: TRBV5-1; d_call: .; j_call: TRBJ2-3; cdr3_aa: CASRGAPRTDTQYF; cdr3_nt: TGCGCCAGCAGGGGGGCTCCGCGCACAGATACGCAGTATTTT
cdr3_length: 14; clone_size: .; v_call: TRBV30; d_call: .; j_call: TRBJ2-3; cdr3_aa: CACLFAATTDTQYF; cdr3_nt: TGTGCCTGCCTGTTCGCGGCTACCACAGATACGCAGTATTTT
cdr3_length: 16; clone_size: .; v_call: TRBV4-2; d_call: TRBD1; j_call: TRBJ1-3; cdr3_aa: CASSQQQGVSGNTIYF; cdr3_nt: TGTGCCAGCAGCCAACAACAGGGGGTTTCTGGAAACACCATATATTTT
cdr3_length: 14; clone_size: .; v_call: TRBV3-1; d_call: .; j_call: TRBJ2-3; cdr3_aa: CASSQQTGTDTQYF; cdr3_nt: TGTGCCAGCAGCCAACAGACAGGAACAGATACGCAGTATTTT
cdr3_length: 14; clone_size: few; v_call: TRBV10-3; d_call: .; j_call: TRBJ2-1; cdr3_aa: CAITGQSTYNEQFF; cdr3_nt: TGTGCCATCACCGGACAGTCGACCTACAATGAGCAGTTCTTC
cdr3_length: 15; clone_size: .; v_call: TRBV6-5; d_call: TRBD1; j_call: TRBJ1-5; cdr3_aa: CASSYSQGLDQPQHF; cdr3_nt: TGTGCCAGCAGTTACTCACAGGGGTTGGATCAGCCCCAGCATTTT
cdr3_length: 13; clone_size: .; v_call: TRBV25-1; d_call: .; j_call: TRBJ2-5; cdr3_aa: CASRDQGWETQYF; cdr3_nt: TGTGCCAGCAGAGATCAGGGTTGGGAGACCCAGTACTTC
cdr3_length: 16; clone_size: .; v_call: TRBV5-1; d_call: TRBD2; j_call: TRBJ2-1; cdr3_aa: CASSLGSSGGIHEQFF; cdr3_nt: TGCGCCAGCAGCTTGGGCTCTAGCGGGGGGATCCATGAGCAGTTCTTC
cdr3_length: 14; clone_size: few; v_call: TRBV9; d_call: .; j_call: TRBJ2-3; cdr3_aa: CASSVLSGTDTQYF; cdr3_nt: TGTGCCAGCAGCGTCTTGTCTGGCACAGATACGCAGTATTTT
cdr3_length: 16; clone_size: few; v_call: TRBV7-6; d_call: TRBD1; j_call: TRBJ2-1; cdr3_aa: CASSLEGADSYNEQFF; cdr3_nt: TGTGCCAGCAGCTTAGAGGGGGCCGACTCCTACAATGAGCAGTTCTTC
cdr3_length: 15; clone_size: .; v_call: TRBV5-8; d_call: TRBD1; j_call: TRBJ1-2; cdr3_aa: CASSNPGGANYGYTF; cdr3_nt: TGTGCCAGCAGCAACCCAGGGGGCGCGAACTATGGCTACACCTTC
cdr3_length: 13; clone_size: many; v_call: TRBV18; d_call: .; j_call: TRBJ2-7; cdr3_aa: CASSPVGSYEQYF; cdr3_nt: TGTGCCAGCTCACCGGTGGGCTCCTACGAGCAGTACTTC
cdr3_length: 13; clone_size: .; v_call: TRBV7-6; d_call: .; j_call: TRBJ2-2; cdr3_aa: CASSNRHTGELFF; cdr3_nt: TGTGCCAGCAGTAACCGGCACACCGGGGAGCTGTTTTTT